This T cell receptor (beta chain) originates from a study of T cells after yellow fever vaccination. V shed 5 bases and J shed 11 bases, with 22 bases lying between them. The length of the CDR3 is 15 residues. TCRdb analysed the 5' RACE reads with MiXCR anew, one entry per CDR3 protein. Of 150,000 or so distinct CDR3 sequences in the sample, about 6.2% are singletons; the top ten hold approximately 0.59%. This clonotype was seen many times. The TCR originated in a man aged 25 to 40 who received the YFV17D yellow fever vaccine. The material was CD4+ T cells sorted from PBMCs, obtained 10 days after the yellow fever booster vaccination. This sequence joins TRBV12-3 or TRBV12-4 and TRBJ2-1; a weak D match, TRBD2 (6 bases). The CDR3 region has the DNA TGTGCCAGCAGTGACACCGGGACTGCTCCAATGAAGCAGTTCTTC. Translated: CASSDTGTAPMKQFF.